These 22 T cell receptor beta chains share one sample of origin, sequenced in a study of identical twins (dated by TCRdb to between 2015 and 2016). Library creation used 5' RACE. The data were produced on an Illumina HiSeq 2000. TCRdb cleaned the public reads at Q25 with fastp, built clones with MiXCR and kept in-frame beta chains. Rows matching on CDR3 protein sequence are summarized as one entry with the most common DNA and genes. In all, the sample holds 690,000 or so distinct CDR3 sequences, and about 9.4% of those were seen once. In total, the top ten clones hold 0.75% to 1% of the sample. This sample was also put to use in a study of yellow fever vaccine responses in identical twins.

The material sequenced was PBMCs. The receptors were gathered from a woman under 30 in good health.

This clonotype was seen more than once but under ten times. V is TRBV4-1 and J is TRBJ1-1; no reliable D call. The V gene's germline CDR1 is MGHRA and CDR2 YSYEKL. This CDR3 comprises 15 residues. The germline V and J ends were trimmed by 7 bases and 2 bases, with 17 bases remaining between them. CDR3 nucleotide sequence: TGCGCCAGCACCTGGGAGGGAGGCTTTAACACTGAAGCTTTCTTT. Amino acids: CASTWEGGFNTEAFF.

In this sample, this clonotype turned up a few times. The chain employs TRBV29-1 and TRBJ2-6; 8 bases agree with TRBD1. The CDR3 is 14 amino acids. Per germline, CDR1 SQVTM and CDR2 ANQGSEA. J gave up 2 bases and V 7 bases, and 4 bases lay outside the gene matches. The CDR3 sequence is CSAGQGPGANVLTF. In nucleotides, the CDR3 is TGCAGCGCTGGACAGGGCCCTGGGGCCAACGTCCTGACTTTC. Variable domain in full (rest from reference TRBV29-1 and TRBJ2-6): SAVISQKPSRDICQRGTSLTIQCQVDSQVTMMFWYRQQPGQSLTLIATANQGSEATYESGFVIDKFPISRPNLTFSTLTVSNMSPEDSSIYLCSAGQGPGANVLTFGAGSRLTVL.

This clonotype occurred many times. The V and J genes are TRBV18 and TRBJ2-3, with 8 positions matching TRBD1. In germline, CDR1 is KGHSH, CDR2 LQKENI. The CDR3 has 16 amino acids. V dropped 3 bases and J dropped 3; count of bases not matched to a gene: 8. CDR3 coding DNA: TGTGCCAGCTCACCCTTGGGGACAGGATTTACAGATACGCAGTATTTT. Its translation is CASSPLGTGFTDTQYF.

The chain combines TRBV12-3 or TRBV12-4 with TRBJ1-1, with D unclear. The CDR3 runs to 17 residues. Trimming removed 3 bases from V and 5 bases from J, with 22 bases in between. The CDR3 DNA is TGTGCCAGCAGTTTTCCTGAGGGAAGAGGAGAGAATACTGAAGCTTTCTTT. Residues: CASSFPEGRGENTEAFF.

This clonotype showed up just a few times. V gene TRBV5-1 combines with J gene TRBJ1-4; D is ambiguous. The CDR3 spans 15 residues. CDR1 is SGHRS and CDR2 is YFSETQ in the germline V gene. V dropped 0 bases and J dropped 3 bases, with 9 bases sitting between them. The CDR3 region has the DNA TGCGCCAGCAGCTTGGTGGGGTCACCTAATGAAAAACTGTTTTTT. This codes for CASSLVGSPNEKLFF.

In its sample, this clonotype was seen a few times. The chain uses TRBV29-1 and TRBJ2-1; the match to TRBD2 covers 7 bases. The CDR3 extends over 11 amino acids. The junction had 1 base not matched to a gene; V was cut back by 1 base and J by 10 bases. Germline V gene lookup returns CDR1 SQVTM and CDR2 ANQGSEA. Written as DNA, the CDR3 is TGCAGCGTTGAAGGGGGAGGGGAGCAGTTCTTC. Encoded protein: CSVEGGGEQFF.

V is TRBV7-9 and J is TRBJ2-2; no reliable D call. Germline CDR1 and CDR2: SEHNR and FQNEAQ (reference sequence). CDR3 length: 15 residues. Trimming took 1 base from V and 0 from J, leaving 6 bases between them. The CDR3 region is CASSLGRANTGELFF. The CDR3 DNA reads TGTGCCAGCAGCTTAGGAAGGGCGAACACCGGGGAGCTGTTTTTT.

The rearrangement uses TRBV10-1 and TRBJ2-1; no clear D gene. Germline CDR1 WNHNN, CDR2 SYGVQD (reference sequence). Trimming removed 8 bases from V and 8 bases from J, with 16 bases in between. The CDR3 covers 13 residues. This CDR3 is CASGNGLVDEQFF. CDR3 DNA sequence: TGCGCCAGCGGGAATGGTTTGGTCGATGAGCAGTTCTTC.

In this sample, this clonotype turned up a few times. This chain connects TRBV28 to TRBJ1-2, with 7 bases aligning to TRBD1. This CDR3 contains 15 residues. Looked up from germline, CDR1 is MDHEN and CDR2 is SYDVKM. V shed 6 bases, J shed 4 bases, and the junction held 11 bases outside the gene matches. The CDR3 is CASSFAGQVIYGYTF. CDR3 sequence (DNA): TGTGCCAGCAGCTTTGCTGGACAGGTTATCTATGGCTACACCTTC.

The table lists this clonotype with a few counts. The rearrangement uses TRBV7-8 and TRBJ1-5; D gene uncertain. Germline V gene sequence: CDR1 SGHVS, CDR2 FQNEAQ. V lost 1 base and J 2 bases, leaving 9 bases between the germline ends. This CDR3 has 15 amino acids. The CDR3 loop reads CASSLVEGRNQPQHF. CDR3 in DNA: TGTGCCAGCAGCTTAGTAGAAGGTCGCAATCAGCCCCAGCATTTT.

The CDR3 DNA is TGCAGCGTTCGCAGGGGGCGGGATGAGCAGTTCTTC. It translates to CSVRRGRDEQFF. The J gene is TRBJ2-1, the V gene TRBV29-1; 8 bases line up with TRBD1. Trimming took 5 bases from V and 8 from J; bases not matched to a gene: 5. Germline V gene sequence: CDR1 SQVTM, CDR2 ANQGSEA. The CDR3 totals 12 residues.

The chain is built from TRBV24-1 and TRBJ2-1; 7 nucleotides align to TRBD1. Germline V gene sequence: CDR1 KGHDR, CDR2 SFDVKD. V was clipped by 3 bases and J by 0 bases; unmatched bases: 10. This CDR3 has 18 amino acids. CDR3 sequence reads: CATSDRMTGPSSYNEQFF. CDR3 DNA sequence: TGTGCCACCAGTGATCGGATGACAGGGCCTAGCTCCTACAATGAGCAGTTCTTC.

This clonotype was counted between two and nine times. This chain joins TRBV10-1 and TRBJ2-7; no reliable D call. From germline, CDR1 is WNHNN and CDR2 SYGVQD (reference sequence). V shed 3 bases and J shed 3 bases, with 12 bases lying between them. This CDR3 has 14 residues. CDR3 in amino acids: CASSDLMGYYEQYF. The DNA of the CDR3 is TGCGCCAGCAGTGATTTGATGGGGTACTACGAGCAGTACTTC.

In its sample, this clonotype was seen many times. CDR3 DNA: TGTGCCAGCAGCTTAGTTTCCTTCGGGGGGCAGGGAGATGGCTACACCTTC. This codes for CASSLVSFGGQGDGYTF. The V call is TRBV7-2, the J call TRBJ1-2, with D tentatively TRBD1 (6 bases). Germline-derived CDR1 and CDR2 are SGHTA and FQGNSA. Trimming shortened V by 1 base and J by 6 bases, and 21 bases separated the two germline ends. The CDR3 has 17 residues.

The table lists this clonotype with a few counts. CDR3 DNA sequence: TGTGCCAGTCAGGGTGCAACTAATGAAAAACTGTTTTTT. Encoded protein: CASQGATNEKLFF. The chain employs TRBV6-2 or TRBV6-3 and TRBJ1-4; a possible D gene is TRBD1 (5 bases). V was clipped by 9 bases and J by 0 bases, with 8 bases between them. This CDR3 region has 13 residues. Germline V CDR1 and CDR2: MNHEY, SVGEGT.

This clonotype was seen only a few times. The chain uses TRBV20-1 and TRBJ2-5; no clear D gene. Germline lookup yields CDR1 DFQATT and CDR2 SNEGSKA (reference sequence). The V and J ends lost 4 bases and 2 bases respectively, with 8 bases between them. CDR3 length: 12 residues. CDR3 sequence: CSANDQQETQYF. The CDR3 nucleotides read TGCAGTGCTAATGACCAGCAAGAGACCCAGTACTTC.

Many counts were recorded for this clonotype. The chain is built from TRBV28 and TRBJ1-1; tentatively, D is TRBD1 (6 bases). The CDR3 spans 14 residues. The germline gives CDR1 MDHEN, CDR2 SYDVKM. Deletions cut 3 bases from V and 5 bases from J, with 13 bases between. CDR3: CASSFPRGRTEAFF. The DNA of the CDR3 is TGTGCCAGCAGTTTTCCCAGGGGCAGGACTGAAGCTTTCTTT.

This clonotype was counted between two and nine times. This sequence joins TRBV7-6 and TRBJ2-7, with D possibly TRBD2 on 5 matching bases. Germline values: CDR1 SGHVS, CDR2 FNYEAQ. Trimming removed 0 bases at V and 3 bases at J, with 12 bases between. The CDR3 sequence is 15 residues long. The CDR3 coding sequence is TGTGCCAGCAGCTTAGCGCCGGACTCTAACTACGAGCAGTACTTC. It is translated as CASSLAPDSNYEQYF.

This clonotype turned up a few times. Here the CDR3 reads CASSQGDLLTDTQYF. The CDR3 bases are TGCGCCAGCAGCCAAGGGGACTTACTCACAGATACGCAGTATTTT. The V call is TRBV4-1, the J call TRBJ2-3; maybe TRBD2 (6 bases). The germline V and J ends were trimmed by 1 base and 2 bases, with 10 bases remaining between them. Germline V gene data show CDR1 as MGHRA and CDR2 as YSYEKL. The CDR3 is 15 amino acids.

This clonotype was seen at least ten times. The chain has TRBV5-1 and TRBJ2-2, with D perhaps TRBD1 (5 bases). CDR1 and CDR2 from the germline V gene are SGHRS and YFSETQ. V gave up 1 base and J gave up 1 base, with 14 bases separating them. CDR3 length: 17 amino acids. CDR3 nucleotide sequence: TGCGCCAGCAGCTTGACCAGGGCTAACTTGAACACCGGGGAGCTGTTTTTT. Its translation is CASSLTRANLNTGELFF.

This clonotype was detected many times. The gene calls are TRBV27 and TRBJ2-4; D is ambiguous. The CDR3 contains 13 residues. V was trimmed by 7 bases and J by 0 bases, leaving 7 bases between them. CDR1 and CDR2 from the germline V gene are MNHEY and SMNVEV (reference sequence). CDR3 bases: TGTGCCAGCAAGGATCTAGCCAAAAACATTCAGTACTTC. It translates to CASKDLAKNIQYF.

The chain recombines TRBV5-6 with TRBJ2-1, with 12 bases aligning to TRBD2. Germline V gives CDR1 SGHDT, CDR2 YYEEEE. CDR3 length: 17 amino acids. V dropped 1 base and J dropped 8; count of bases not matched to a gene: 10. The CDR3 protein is CASSLPLLAGGLDEQFF. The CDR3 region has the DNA TGTGCCAGCAGCTTGCCCCTCCTAGCGGGAGGGTTGGATGAGCAGTTCTTC.